Below, 20 T cell receptor beta chains from the same sample are listed, as sequenced in a study of shared clonotypes between healthy human individuals. Repertoires were generated with immunoSEQ multiplex PCR, while TCRdb's copy carries only in-frame clones and drops some. The sample carries 2 million to 3 million clones, 80% to 95% recorded once. The sample was naive CD4+ T cells from PBMCs. Indicated subset: CD45RA+ positively selected. The receptors originated from a man aged 18 to 30 in good health. Some clones in this sample may be carry-over from other donors' samples.

The sample holds a few counts of this clone. This rearrangement joins TRBV6-5 to TRBJ1-1; D perhaps matches TRBD1 (5 bases). Germline CDR1 and CDR2: MNHEY and SVGAGI. This CDR3 region has 12 residues. Trimming stripped 7 bases from V and 6 bases from J, with 12 bases between. CDR3 region: CASTERGAEAFF. The DNA of the CDR3 is TGTGCCAGCACGGAGAGAGGGGCTGAAGCTTTCTTT.

Worth noting for this clone: The identical CDR3 is also encoded by other nucleotide sequences in the sample. V gene TRBV7-3 combines with J gene TRBJ2-2; tentative D call: TRBD2 (6 bases). The CDR3 has 14 residues. V was clipped by 5 bases and J by 2 bases, with 9 bases between them. The germline gives CDR1 SGHTA, CDR2 FQGTGA. The CDR3 region is CASSTGLNTGELFF. The CDR3 DNA reads TGTGCCAGCAGCACGGGACTTAACACCGGGGAGCTGTTTTTT.

The V call is TRBV28, the J call TRBJ2-7, with unresolved D. V was shortened by 7 bases and J by 3 bases, with 16 bases between the two germline ends. The CDR3 runs to 14 residues. Germline assignment: CDR1 MDHEN and CDR2 SYDVKM. CDR3 amino acids: CASNTALTGYEQYF. The CDR3 DNA reads TGTGCCAGCAATACAGCCCTGACGGGCTACGAGCAGTACTTC.

The J gene is TRBJ2-1, the V gene TRBV6-7, with 7 nucleotides matching TRBD2. TRBV6-7 is placed among ORFs of uncertain function. The CDR3 runs 15 residues. The V gene end was trimmed by 4 bases and the J gene end by 0 bases; junction bases not matched to a gene: 3. The CDR3 protein is CASSSGGSSYNEQFF. CDR3 DNA: TGTGCCAGCAGTTCGGGCGGGAGCTCCTACAATGAGCAGTTCTTC.

The gene calls are TRBV27 and TRBJ1-2; tentative D call: TRBD1 (6 bases). The V and J ends lost 3 bases and 7 bases respectively, with 12 bases between them. Germline lookup yields CDR1 MNHEY and CDR2 SMNVEV (reference sequence). CDR3 length: 13 amino acids. CDR3 amino acids: CASSLLGGAGYTF. CDR3 sequence (DNA): TGTGCCAGCAGTTTGTTGGGGGGCGCTGGCTACACCTTC.

The V call is TRBV11-2, the J call TRBJ2-1; 8 bases agree with TRBD1. With V trimmed by 6 bases and J by 9 bases, 10 bases remained unmatched. Germline CDR1 and CDR2: SGHAT and FQNNGV. The CDR3 sequence is 14 residues long. This CDR3 is CASSPDRGYGEQFF. DNA for the CDR3: TGTGCCAGCAGTCCCGACAGGGGTTATGGTGAGCAGTTCTTC.

V usage is TRBV5-1 and J usage is TRBJ1-2; D remains ambiguous. The CDR3 is made up of 13 amino acids. Germline assignment: CDR1 SGHRS and CDR2 YFSETQ. V lost 0 bases to trimming and J lost 8 bases, with 11 bases between them. The CDR3 loop is CASSLGGGGGYTF. In DNA, the CDR3 is TGCGCCAGCAGCTTGGGAGGAGGCGGAGGCTACACCTTC.

The chain joins TRBV5-1 to TRBJ1-3; tentatively, D is TRBD1 (6 bases). The CDR3 runs 15 residues. Trimming took off 3 bases at V and 0 bases at J, with 10 bases between the two ends. Germline values: CDR1 SGHRS, CDR2 YFSETQ. The CDR3 region is CASSSGTLSGNTIYF. CDR3 in DNA: TGCGCCAGCAGCTCCGGGACACTCTCTGGAAACACCATATATTTT.

Points on this clone: Other DNA sequences within the sample encode an identical CDR3. This rearrangement joins TRBV7-9 to TRBJ1-5; D is unresolved. Germline lookup yields CDR1 SEHNR and CDR2 FQNEAQ (reference sequence). The CDR3 runs 12 residues. Trimming removed 2 bases at V and 7 bases at J, with 6 bases between. CDR3 nucleotide sequence: TGTGCCAGCAGCTTATTGGGGCAGCCCCAGCATTTT. Its translation is CASSLLGQPQHF.

This chain links TRBV30 with TRBJ1-1; 7 bases line up with TRBD1. In germline, CDR1 is GTSNPN, CDR2 SVGIG (reference sequence). The length of the CDR3 is 16 residues. J was trimmed by 5 bases and V by 0 bases; bases with no gene match: 12. CDR3 in amino acids: CAWSVGWRGRETEAFF. CDR3 nucleotide sequence: TGTGCCTGGAGTGTAGGGTGGAGGGGGCGGGAGACTGAAGCTTTCTTT. Full variable domain (rest looked up from reference TRBV30 and TRBJ1-1): SQTIHQWPATLVQPVGSPLSLECTVEGTSNPNLYWYRQAAGRGLQLLFYSVGIGQISSEVPQNLSASRPQDRQFILSSKKLLLSDSGFYLCAWSVGWRGRETEAFFGQGTRLTVV.

This clone was counted a single time. V usage is TRBV7-2 and J usage is TRBJ1-2, with D unclear. The CDR3 sequence is 13 residues long. CDR1 and CDR2 (germline): SGHTA, FQGNSA. V lost 3 bases, J lost 4 bases, and 9 bases lay in between. The CDR3, as DNA: TGTGCCAGCAGCTTCGAGGCGTTCTATGGCTACACCTTC. Translated, it gives CASSFEAFYGYTF.

The chain carries TRBV29-1 and TRBJ1-1, with 8 nucleotides matching TRBD1. V lost 5 bases to trimming and J lost 3 bases; unmatched junction nucleotides: 8. The CDR3 is 14 residues long. Germline V gene lookup returns CDR1 SQVTM and CDR2 ANQGSEA. Here the CDR3 reads CSVRLQGAHTEAFF. As DNA, the CDR3 is TGCAGCGTTCGACTTCAGGGGGCGCACACTGAAGCTTTCTTT.

The CDR3 DNA sequence: TGTGCCAGCAGAGACAGCCTGGTACAGCAGTTCTTC. Its translation is CASRDSLVQQFF. The V call is TRBV2, the J call TRBJ2-1, with D perhaps matching TRBD1 (5 bases). In germline, CDR1 is SNHLY, CDR2 FYNNEI. This CDR3 region has 12 residues. V was shortened by 6 bases and J by 11 bases, with 14 bases between the two germline ends.

The chain combines TRBV30 with TRBJ2-2, with 7 bases fitting TRBD1. Germline V gives CDR1 GTSNPN, CDR2 SVGIG (reference sequence). Trimming removed 7 bases from V and 5 bases from J; junction bases left unmatched: 10. This CDR3 has 14 amino acids. This chain's CDR3 is CALQQGLRTGELFF. CDR3 bases: TGTGCCTTACAACAGGGGTTAAGGACCGGGGAGCTGTTTTTT.

J is TRBJ2-1 and V is TRBV30; TRBD2 agrees at 11 bases. Trimming took 8 bases from V and 1 from J; bases not matched to a gene: 19. This CDR3 contains 19 residues. Germline values: CDR1 GTSNPN, CDR2 SVGIG (reference sequence). Here the CDR3 reads CAGAEGGTSGRRSYNEQFF. The CDR3 coding sequence is TGTGCCGGGGCGGAGGGCGGGACTAGCGGCAGAAGATCCTACAATGAGCAGTTCTTC.

This clone was found once. The rearrangement joins TRBV7-2 to TRBJ2-7; D remains unclear. The CDR3 extends over 16 amino acids. V was pared by 0 bases and J by 2 bases, with 14 bases between. Germline CDR1 and CDR2: SGHTA and FQGNSA. The CDR3 here is CASSLATSGTTYEQYF. DNA of the CDR3: TGTGCCAGCAGCTTAGCCACCTCCGGAACCACCTACGAGCAGTACTTC.

This rearrangement joins TRBV19 to TRBJ2-2; D is perhaps TRBD1 (6 bases). Germline CDR1 LNHDA, CDR2 SQIVND (reference sequence). This CDR3 spans 14 amino acids. V was clipped by 8 bases and J by 6 bases, with 16 bases between them. The CDR3 nucleotides are TGTGCCAGTGACAGGTGGGAAGACGCCGGGGAGCTGTTTTTT. Protein: CASDRWEDAGELFF.

The chain uses TRBV7-3 and TRBJ2-1; D remains ambiguous. Germline V gene lookup returns CDR1 SGHTA and CDR2 FQGTGA. V lost 2 bases to trimming and J lost 6 bases, with 11 bases between them. This CDR3 is built from 14 residues. CDR3 in amino acids: CASSLQARGNEQFF. The CDR3 DNA reads TGTGCCAGCAGCTTACAGGCCCGAGGCAATGAGCAGTTCTTC.

The rearrangement uses TRBV5-4 and TRBJ1-1; no definite D call. V was clipped by 0 bases and J by 8 bases, with 8 bases between them. This CDR3 region has 12 residues. The germline CDR1 and CDR2 sequences are SGHNT and YYREEE (reference sequence). CDR3 residues: CASSLEGAEAFF. The DNA of the CDR3 is TGTGCCAGCAGCTTGGAGGGTGCAGAAGCTTTCTTT.

A word on this clone: The identical CDR3 is also encoded by other nucleotide sequences in the sample. The V call is TRBV9, the J call TRBJ2-7, with 7 nucleotides matching TRBD1. CDR1 is SGDLS, CDR2 YYNGEE, per germline. The V gene end was trimmed by 4 bases and the J gene end by 2 bases; junction bases not matched to a gene: 6. CDR3 size: 14 residues. The chain's CDR3 is CASSSRTGPYEQYF. In DNA form, the CDR3 reads TGTGCCAGCAGCTCGCGGACAGGACCCTACGAGCAGTACTTC.